Listed below are T cell receptor beta chains from one sample, sequenced in a study of blood T cell repertoires in COVID-19. This table comes from immunoSEQ multiplex PCR, and its TCRdb copy is limited to in-frame clones, with some not included. This table holds a few hundred thousand clones, 84% found once. Specimen: peripheral blood. The receptors stem from a person aged 65-85 years with COVID-19, enrolled during active disease. Each CDR3 is given with its conserved first and last residue. D genes are given only for firm matches. Rows may omit the clone size; those that give it use once, few, many or a size class.

abundance	v_gene	j_gene	d_gene	CDR3aa	CDR3nt
.	TRBV19	TRBJ2-3	.	CASRVGVTQYF	TGTGCCAGTAGAGTAGGGGTTACGCAGTATTTT
.	TRBV19	TRBJ1-2	.	CASSRNRPNYGYTF	TGTGCCAGTAGTAGAAACAGGCCGAACTATGGCTACACCTTC
once	TRBV9	TRBJ2-7	TRBD1	CASSGTHPGTGSYEQYF	TGTGCCAGCAGCGGGACCCATCCCGGGACAGGGTCCTACGAGCAGTACTTC
.	TRBV9	TRBJ2-3	TRBD2	CASSVAPSGSVDTQYF	TGTGCCAGCAGCGTAGCCCCTAGCGGGAGTGTAGATACGCAGTATTTT
.	TRBV20-1	TRBJ2-7	TRBD1	CSASESGQASYEQYF	TGCAGTGCTAGTGAATCGGGACAGGCATCCTACGAGCAGTACTTC
.	TRBV6-2/TRBV6-3	TRBJ2-5	.	CASSYGAGMLETQYF	TGTGCCAGCAGTTACGGGGCAGGGATGTTGGAGACCCAGTACTTC
.	TRBV7-2	TRBJ2-3	TRBD2	CASSPMGTKTDTQYF	TGTGCCAGCAGCCCCATGGGGACTAAGACAGATACGCAGTATTTT
once	TRBV4-1	TRBJ2-5	TRBD2	CASSPATNPLAGEEETQYF	TGCGCCAGCAGCCCTGCGACGAACCCACTAGCGGGAGAGGAAGAGACCCAGTACTTC
.	TRBV19	TRBJ2-1	.	CASSPSTAGNEQFF	TGTGCCAGTAGCCCTTCGACCGCGGGCAATGAGCAGTTCTTC
.	TRBV29-1	TRBJ2-3	.	CSVSRVSSDTQYF	TGCAGCGTAAGCAGGGTGTCTTCAGATACGCAGTATTTT
.	TRBV19	TRBJ2-4	TRBD1	CASSWTGAFQYF	TGTGCCAGTAGTTGGACAGGGGCATTTCAGTACTTC
many	TRBV11-2	TRBJ2-7	.	CASSSFYRQYSGQYF	TGTGCCAGCAGCTCTTTTTACCGACAGTACTCGGGGCAGTACTTC
.	TRBV6-1	TRBJ1-2	.	CASSETGGTFTYGYTF	TGTGCCAGCAGTGAAACGGGAGGGACTTTCACCTATGGCTACACCTTC
.	TRBV3-1/TRBV3-2	TRBJ1-1	TRBD1	CASSLSRTGLQSEAFF	TGTGCCAGCAGCCTCTCGAGGACAGGCCTTCAATCCGAAGCTTTCTTT
.	TRBV7-3	TRBJ1-2	.	CASSNMRFDGYTF	TGTGCCAGCAGCAATATGCGGTTTGACGGCTACACCTTC
few	TRBV28	TRBJ1-5	.	CASSLSNSNQPQHF	TGTGCCAGCAGTTTATCCAATAGCAATCAGCCCCAGCATTTT
.	TRBV5-6	TRBJ1-2	.	CASSLSRNGYTF	TGTGCCAGCAGCTTGTCGAGGAATGGCTACACCTTC
.	TRBV30	TRBJ1-1	TRBD1	CAWSARGLTEAFF	TGTGCCTGGAGTGCCAGGGGGCTCACTGAAGCTTTCTTT
.	TRBV2	TRBJ1-2	.	CASSLQVISPGYTF	TGTGCCAGCAGTTTACAGGTTATTTCCCCTGGCTACACCTTC
.	TRBV9	TRBJ2-7	TRBD2	CASSTTPAGGNTPQYF	TGTGCCAGCAGCACCACCCCAGCGGGGGGGAATACCCCGCAGTACTTC
.	TRBV11-2	TRBJ1-6	.	CASSPREGVGSPLHF	TGTGCCAGCAGCCCCCGGGAAGGAGTAGGATCACCCCTCCACTTT
once	TRBV27	TRBJ2-7	TRBD1	CASRRLVGQGVEQYF	TGTGCCAGCAGGCGGTTAGTGGGACAGGGGGTCGAGCAGTACTTC
once	TRBV19	TRBJ2-3	TRBD2	CASSPPLADLRADTQYF	TGTGCCAGTAGCCCGCCTCTAGCGGACCTCCGGGCCGATACGCAGTATTTT
once	TRBV11-2	TRBJ2-1	.	CASSLASEFKNEQFF	TGTGCCAGCAGCCTGGCTAGCGAGTTTAAAAATGAGCAGTTCTTC
.	TRBV3-1/TRBV3-2	TRBJ1-1	TRBD1	CASSQGQGGREAFF	TGTGCCAGCAGCCAAGGACAGGGCGGTAGGGAAGCTTTCTTT
.	TRBV4-3	TRBJ1-2	TRBD1	CASSQVGQDRYGYTF	TGCGCCAGCAGCCAAGTCGGACAGGATCGGTACGGCTACACCTTC
.	TRBV7-2	TRBJ1-5	.	CASSLSGTEVNQPQHF	TGTGCCAGCAGCCTCTCGGGAACAGAAGTGAATCAGCCCCAGCATTTT
.	TRBV9	TRBJ2-1	.	CASSVSGWDEQFF	TGTGCCAGCAGCGTTTCAGGGTGGGATGAGCAGTTCTTC
.	TRBV6-5	TRBJ2-7	TRBD2	CASVGTSGSYEQYF	TGTGCCAGCGTCGGGACTAGCGGATCCTACGAGCAGTACTTC
.	TRBV6-1	TRBJ1-5	.	CASSDSGYGNQPQHF	TGTGCCAGCAGTGATTCCGGGTATGGCAATCAGCCCCAGCATTTT
.	TRBV19	TRBJ2-1	TRBD1	CASSAGTDYNEQFF	TGTGCCAGTAGCGCAGGGACAGACTACAATGAGCAGTTCTTC
.	TRBV7-3	TRBJ2-7	TRBD2	CASSLNSGSHEQYF	TGTGCCAGCAGCTTAAATAGCGGGAGCCACGAGCAGTACTTC
.	TRBV30	TRBJ1-4	TRBD1	CAWSLGQGAREKLFF	TGTGCCTGGAGTCTGGGACAGGGGGCACGAGAAAAACTGTTTTTT
.	TRBV7-8	TRBJ2-2	TRBD2	CASSKTSGTYTGELFF	TGTGCCAGCAGCAAAACTAGCGGGACCTACACCGGGGAGCTGTTTTTT
.	TRBV28	TRBJ2-5	TRBD2	CASRPTSGGQETQYF	TGTGCCAGCAGACCCACTAGCGGAGGACAAGAGACCCAGTACTTC
.	TRBV28	TRBJ1-2	TRBD1	CASSLYGTGNYGYTF	TGTGCCAGCAGTTTGTACGGGACAGGGAACTATGGCTACACCTTC
.	TRBV30	TRBJ1-4	.	CAWSPTVNEKLFF	TGTGCCTGGAGTCCGACAGTAAATGAAAAACTGTTTTTT
.	TRBV30	TRBJ2-2	.	CAWSGDSNGELFF	TGTGCCTGGAGTGGGGACTCGAACGGGGAGCTGTTTTTT
.	TRBV5-4	TRBJ2-5	.	CASSWNRAQETQYF	TGTGCCAGCAGCTGGAACAGGGCGCAAGAGACCCAGTACTTC
.	TRBV11-2	TRBJ2-7	.	CASCFTGFGSYEQYF	TGTGCCAGCTGCTTTACAGGGTTCGGCTCCTACGAGCAGTACTTC
.	TRBV7-3	TRBJ2-1	TRBD2	CASSRDYSDNEQFF	TGTGCCAGCAGCAGGGACTATTCGGATAATGAGCAGTTCTTC
once	TRBV29-1	TRBJ1-1	.	CSVVQGGGTEAFF	TGCAGCGTGGTGCAGGGCGGTGGCACTGAAGCTTTCTTT
.	TRBV19	TRBJ2-5	TRBD2	CASSPFPSSGGEETQYF	TGTGCCAGTAGTCCCTTCCCCTCTAGCGGGGGAGAAGAGACCCAGTACTTC
few	TRBV5-6	TRBJ1-2	.	CASSLKRYGYTF	TGTGCCAGCAGCTTGAAGCGCTATGGCTACACCTTC